Listed here are 18 T cell receptor beta chains from one sample, sequenced in a study of monozygotic twins with inflammatory bowel disease. TCRdb processed the 5' RACE reads again and assigns one entry to each CDR3 protein, with no DNA. The sample's table shows around 450,000 distinct CDR3 sequences. The sequencing sample was made of blood. The receptors were sampled from a human donor with ulcerative colitis or Crohn's disease, or a healthy co-twin of an affected twin (not recorded which).

V and J are TRBV6-2 or TRBV6-3 and TRBJ1-6. Germline CDR1 MNHEY, CDR2 SVGEGT. The length of the CDR3 is 14 residues. CDR3 loop: CASSYLSSSSPLHF.

The chain's CDR3 is CASSQLRRGDTEAFF. V and J are TRBV3-1 and TRBJ1-1; absent DNA, TCRdb's TRBD1 call cannot be checked. The CDR3 is 15 residues long. Germline loops: CDR1 LGHDT, CDR2 YNNKEL (reference sequence).

The rearrangement links TRBV12-3 or TRBV12-4 to TRBJ1-2; the TCRdb D gene call, TRBD1, has no DNA to confirm it. CDR3 length: 13 amino acids. The CDR3 here is CASSRQGGRGYTF.

The rearrangement joins TRBV6-1 to TRBJ1-2. The CDR3 runs to 15 residues. The germline gives CDR1 MNHNS, CDR2 SASEGT. CDR3 in amino acids: CASSEALAGFDGYTF.

The chain links TRBV13 to TRBJ1-1; TCRdb gives TRBD1 as the D gene, but with no DNA this cannot be confirmed. CDR3 length equals 14 residues. The germline gives CDR1 PRHDT, CDR2 FYEKMQ (reference sequence). The CDR3 spells CASSLNRMDTEAFF.

V is TRBV20-1 and J is TRBJ2-2; the D gene TCRdb calls, TRBD1, cannot be checked with no DNA. The CDR3 has 11 amino acids. Germline V gene sequence: CDR1 DFQATT, CDR2 SNEGSKA (reference sequence). CDR3 sequence reads: CSAEGGGELFF.

The chain employs TRBV29-1 and TRBJ2-7. Germline lookup yields CDR1 SQVTM and CDR2 ANQGSEA. This CDR3 has 13 residues. CDR3 loop: CSVQARFGYEQYF.

V gene TRBV7-2 combines with J gene TRBJ2-5. This CDR3 has 15 amino acids. The germline gives CDR1 SGHTA, CDR2 FQGNSA. CDR3 sequence reads: CASSLGYRPQETQYF.

The gene calls are TRBV6-6 and TRBJ1-5; TCRdb outputs TRBD1, but without DNA this stays unchecked. Germline-derived CDR1 and CDR2 are MNHNY and SVGAGI (reference sequence). CDR3 size: 13 residues. CDR3 loop: CASKGGSNQPQHF.

The chain recombines TRBV7-2 with TRBJ1-3; TCRdb's assignment of TRBD1 cannot be checked, as there is no DNA. The germline gives CDR1 SGHTA, CDR2 FQGNSA. The CDR3 is 14 residues long. CDR3 sequence: CASSPGLSGNTIYF.

J is TRBJ2-3 and V is TRBV7-2; lacking DNA, the TRBD1 call made by TCRdb goes unchecked. Germline CDR1 SGHTA, CDR2 FQGNSA. This CDR3 is built from 15 residues. CDR3 residues: CASTWKGARTDTQYF.

V is TRBV9 and J is TRBJ2-7; TCRdb proposes TRBD1, but this gene call is untestable without DNA. From germline, CDR1 is SGDLS and CDR2 YYNGEE. This CDR3 spans 14 amino acids. CDR3 sequence: CASSPLRTDYEQYF.

The V gene is TRBV5-4, the J gene TRBJ2-3; there is no DNA to check the TCRdb D call of TRBD2. Germline V gives CDR1 SGHNT, CDR2 YYREEE (reference sequence). This CDR3 has 16 amino acids. CDR3 residues: CASSPTTSGSTDTQYF.

The chain combines TRBV19 with TRBJ1-1; the TCRdb D gene call, TRBD1, has no DNA to confirm it. The CDR3 has 14 residues. Germline CDR1 reads LNHDA; CDR2 reads SQIVND (reference sequence). CDR3 residues: CASGPVGEWLSSFF.

The CDR3 is CASSSGTGPYGYTF. The rearrangement uses TRBV4-3 and TRBJ1-2; as DNA is missing, the TRBD1 call by TCRdb cannot be tested. The germline V gene has CDR1 LGHNA and CDR2 YSLEER. The CDR3 totals 14 residues.

The rearrangement joins TRBV28 to TRBJ2-4; the D gene TCRdb calls, TRBD1, cannot be checked with no DNA. The length of the CDR3 is 15 residues. Germline V gene lookup returns CDR1 MDHEN and CDR2 SYDVKM. The chain's CDR3 is CASSPGAMAKNIQYF.

This rearrangement joins TRBV9 to TRBJ2-5; TCRdb indicates TRBD2, and absent DNA this call remains unverified. The CDR3 sequence is 14 residues long. Germline CDR1 is SGDLS and CDR2 is YYNGEE. The CDR3 region is CASSVGMGLETQYF.

This chain joins TRBV12-3 or TRBV12-4 and TRBJ2-3; TCRdb's D call, TRBD2, is unchecked because there is no DNA. This CDR3 region has 15 residues. The CDR3 loop reads CASSPGSLSTDTQYF.